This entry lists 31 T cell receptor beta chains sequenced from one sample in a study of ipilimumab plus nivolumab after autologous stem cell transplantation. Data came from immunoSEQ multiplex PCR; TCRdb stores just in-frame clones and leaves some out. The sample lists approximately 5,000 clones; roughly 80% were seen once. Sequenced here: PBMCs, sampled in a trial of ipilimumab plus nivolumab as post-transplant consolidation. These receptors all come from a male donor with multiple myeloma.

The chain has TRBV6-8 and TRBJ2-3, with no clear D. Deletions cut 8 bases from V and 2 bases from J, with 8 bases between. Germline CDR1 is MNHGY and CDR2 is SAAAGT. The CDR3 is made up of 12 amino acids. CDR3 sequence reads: CASPLVTDTQYF. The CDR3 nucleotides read TGTGCCAGCCCTCTGGTCACAGATACGCAGTATTTT.

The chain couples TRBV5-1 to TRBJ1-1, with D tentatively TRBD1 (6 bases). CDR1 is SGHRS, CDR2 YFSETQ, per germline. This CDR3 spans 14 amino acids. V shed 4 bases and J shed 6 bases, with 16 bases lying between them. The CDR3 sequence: CASSPQTGRAEAFF. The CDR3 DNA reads TGCGCCAGCAGCCCCCAGACAGGTAGGGCTGAAGCTTTCTTT.

Here the CDR3 DNA reads TGTGCCAGCAGGGGCTCTGGAAACACCATATATTTT. Encoded protein: CASRGSGNTIYF. The chain is built from TRBV6-6 and TRBJ1-3; no clear D gene. This CDR3 comprises 12 residues. The germline CDR1 and CDR2 sequences are MNHNY and SVGAGI (reference sequence). The V end lost 6 bases, the J end lost 0 bases, and 3 bases lay between the germline ends.

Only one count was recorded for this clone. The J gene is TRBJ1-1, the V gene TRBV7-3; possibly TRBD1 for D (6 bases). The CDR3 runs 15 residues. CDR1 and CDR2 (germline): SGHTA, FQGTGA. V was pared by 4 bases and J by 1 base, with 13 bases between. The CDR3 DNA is TGTGCCAGCAGCTATGGGGGGGCCCCGAACACTGAAGCTTTCTTT. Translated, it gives CASSYGGAPNTEAFF.

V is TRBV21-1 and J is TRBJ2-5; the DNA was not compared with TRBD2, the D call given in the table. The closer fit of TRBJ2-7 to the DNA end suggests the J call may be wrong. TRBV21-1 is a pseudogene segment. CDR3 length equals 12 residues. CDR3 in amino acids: CASSSPLCEQYF. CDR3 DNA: TGTGCCAGCAGCTCCCCTTTGTGCGAGCAGTACTTC.

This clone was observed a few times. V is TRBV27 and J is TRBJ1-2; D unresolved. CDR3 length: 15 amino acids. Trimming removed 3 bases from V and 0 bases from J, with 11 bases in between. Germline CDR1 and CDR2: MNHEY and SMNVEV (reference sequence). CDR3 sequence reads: CASSFQAGTNYGYTF. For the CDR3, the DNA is TGTGCCAGCAGTTTTCAGGCAGGTACTAACTATGGCTACACCTTC.

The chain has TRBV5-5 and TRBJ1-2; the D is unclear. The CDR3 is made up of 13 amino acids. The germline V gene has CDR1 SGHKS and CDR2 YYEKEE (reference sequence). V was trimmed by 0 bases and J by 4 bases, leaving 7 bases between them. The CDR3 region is CASSLAEAYGYTF. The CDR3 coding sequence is TGTGCCAGCAGCTTGGCAGAAGCCTATGGCTACACCTTC.

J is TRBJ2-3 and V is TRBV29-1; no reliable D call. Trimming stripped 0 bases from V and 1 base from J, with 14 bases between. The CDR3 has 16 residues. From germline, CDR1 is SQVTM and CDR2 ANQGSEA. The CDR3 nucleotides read TGCAGCGTTGAAGAAGTCCTGACTCAGGGCACAGATACGCAGTATTTT. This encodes CSVEEVLTQGTDTQYF.

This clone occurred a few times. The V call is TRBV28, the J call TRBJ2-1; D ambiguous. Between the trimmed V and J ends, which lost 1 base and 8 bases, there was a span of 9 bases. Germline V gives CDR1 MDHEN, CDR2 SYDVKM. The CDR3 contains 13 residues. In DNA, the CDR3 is TGTGCCAGCAGTTTATCGTATCTGGATGAGCAGTTCTTC. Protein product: CASSLSYLDEQFF.

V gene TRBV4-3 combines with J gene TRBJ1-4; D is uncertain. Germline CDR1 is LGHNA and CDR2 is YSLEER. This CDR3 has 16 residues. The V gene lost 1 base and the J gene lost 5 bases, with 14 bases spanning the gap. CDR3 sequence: CASSQGHFVDNEKLFF. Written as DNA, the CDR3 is TGCGCCAGCAGCCAAGGTCATTTTGTGGACAATGAAAAACTGTTTTTT.

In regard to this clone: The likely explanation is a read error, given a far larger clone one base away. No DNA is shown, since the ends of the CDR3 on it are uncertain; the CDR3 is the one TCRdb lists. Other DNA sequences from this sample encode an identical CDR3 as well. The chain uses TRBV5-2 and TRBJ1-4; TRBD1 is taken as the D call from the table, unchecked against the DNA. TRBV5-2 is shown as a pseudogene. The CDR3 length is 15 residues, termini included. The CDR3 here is CASSQVATGAEKLFF.

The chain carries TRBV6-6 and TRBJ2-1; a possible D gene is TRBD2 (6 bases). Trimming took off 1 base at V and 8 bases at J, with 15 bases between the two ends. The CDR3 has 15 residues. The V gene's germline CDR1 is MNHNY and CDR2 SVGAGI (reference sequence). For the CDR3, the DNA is TGTGCCAGCAGTTACTTAGGACTACCCAACGATGAGCAGTTCTTC. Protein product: CASSYLGLPNDEQFF.

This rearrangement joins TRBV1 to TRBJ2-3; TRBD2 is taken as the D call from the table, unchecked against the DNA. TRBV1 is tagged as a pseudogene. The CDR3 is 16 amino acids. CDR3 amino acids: CTSSPRVFIHTDTQYF. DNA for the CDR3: TGCACCAGCAGCCCCCGGGTCTTTATCCACACAGATACGCAGTATTTT.

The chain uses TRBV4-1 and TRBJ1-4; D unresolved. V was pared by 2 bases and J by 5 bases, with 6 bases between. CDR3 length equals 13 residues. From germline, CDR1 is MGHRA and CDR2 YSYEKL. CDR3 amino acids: CASSQPGNEKLFF. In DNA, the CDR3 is TGCGCCAGCAGCCAACCGGGGAATGAAAAACTGTTTTTT.

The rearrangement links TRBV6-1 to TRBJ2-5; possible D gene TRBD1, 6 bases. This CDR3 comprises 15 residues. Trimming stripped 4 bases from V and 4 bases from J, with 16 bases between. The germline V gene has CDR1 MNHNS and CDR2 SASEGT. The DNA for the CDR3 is TGTGCCAGCAGTGCAAACAGGGTCGGCGGAGAGACCCAGTACTTC. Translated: CASSANRVGGETQYF.

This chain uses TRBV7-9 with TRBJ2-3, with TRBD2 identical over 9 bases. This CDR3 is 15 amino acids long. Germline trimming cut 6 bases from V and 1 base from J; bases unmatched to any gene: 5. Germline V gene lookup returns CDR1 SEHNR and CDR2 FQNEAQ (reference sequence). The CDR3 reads CASRRLAVGTDTQYF. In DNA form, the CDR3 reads TGTGCCAGCAGGCGACTAGCGGTTGGCACAGATACGCAGTATTTT.

This CDR3 is CASSRTGQESYGYTF. For the CDR3, the DNA is TGTGCCAGTAGTCGCACGGGACAGGAGTCCTATGGCTACACCTTC. J is TRBJ1-2 and V is TRBV19, with 8 bases identical to TRBD1. Germline assignment: CDR1 LNHDA and CDR2 SQIVND (reference sequence). This CDR3 is built from 15 residues. Trimming cost V 5 bases and J 4 bases; bases outside gene matches: 9.

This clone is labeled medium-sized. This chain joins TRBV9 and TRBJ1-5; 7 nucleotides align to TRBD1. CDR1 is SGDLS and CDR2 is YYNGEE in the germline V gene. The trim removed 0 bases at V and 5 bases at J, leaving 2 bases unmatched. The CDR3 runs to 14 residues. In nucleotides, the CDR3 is TGTGCCAGCAGCGTAGGTCAGGGGGATCAGCCCCAGCATTTT. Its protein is CASSVGQGDQPQHF.

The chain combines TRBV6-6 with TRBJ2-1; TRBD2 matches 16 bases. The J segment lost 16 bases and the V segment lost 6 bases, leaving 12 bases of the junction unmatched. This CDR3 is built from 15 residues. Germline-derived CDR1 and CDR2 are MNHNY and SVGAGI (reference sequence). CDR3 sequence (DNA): TGTGCCAGCAGCAACACCGGGACTAGCGGGGGGGCCGCCTTCTTC. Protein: CASSNTGTSGGAAFF.

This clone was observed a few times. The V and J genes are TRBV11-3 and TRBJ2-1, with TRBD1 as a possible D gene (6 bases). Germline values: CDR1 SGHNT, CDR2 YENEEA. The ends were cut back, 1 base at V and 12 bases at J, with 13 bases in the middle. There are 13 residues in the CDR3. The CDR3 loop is CASSLGEGQRQFF. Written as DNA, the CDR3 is TGTGCCAGCAGCTTAGGCGAGGGACAAAGGCAGTTCTTC.

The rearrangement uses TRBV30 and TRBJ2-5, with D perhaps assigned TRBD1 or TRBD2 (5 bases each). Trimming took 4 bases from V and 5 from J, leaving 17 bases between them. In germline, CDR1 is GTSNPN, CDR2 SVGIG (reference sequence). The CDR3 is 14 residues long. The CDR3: CAWTQLGPAETQYF. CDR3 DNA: TGTGCCTGGACGCAGTTGGGACCGGCCGAGACCCAGTACTTC.

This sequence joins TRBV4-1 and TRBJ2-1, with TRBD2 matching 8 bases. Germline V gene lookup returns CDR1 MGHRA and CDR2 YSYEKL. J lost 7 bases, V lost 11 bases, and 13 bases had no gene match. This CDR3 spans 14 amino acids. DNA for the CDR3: TGCGCCTCGAAGAGGGCTAGCGGGTTGAATGAGCAGTTCTTC. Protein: CASKRASGLNEQFF.

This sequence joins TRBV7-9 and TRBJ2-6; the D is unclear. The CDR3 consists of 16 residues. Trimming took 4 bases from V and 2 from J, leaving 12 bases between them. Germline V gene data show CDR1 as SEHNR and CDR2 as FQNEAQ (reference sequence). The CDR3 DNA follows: TGTGCCAGCAGCTGGGCAGAAGCTGCTGGGGCCAACGTCCTGACTTTC. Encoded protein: CASSWAEAAGANVLTF.

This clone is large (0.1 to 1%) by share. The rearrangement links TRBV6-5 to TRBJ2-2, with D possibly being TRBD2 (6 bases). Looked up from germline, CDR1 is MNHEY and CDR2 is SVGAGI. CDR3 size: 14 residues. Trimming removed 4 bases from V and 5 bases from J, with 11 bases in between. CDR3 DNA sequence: TGTGCCAGCAGTTGGGCCGGGAGTACCGGGGAGCTGTTTTTT. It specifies CASSWAGSTGELFF.

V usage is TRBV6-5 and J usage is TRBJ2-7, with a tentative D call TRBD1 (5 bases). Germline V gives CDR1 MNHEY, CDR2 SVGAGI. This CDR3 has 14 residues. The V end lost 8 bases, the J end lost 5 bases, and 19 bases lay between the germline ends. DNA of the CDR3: TGTGCCAGCTCCCTAGGGGCGTATAAGAACGAGCAGTACTTC. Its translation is CASSLGAYKNEQYF.

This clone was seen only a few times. The DNA of the CDR3 is TGTGCCATCAGGCCCGACAGGGGCTACGAGCAGTACTTC. Its translation is CAIRPDRGYEQYF. The chain is built from TRBV10-3 and TRBJ2-7; 8 bases match TRBD1. Germline loops: CDR1 ENHRY, CDR2 SYGVKD. This CDR3 contains 13 residues. V dropped 6 bases and J dropped 3; count of bases not matched to a gene: 4.

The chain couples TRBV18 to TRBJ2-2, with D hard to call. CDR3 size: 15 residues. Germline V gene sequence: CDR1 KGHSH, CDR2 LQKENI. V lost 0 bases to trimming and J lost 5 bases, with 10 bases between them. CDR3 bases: TGTGCCAGCTCACCACCCCCAGGAACAACCGGGGAGCTGTTTTTT. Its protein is CASSPPPGTTGELFF.

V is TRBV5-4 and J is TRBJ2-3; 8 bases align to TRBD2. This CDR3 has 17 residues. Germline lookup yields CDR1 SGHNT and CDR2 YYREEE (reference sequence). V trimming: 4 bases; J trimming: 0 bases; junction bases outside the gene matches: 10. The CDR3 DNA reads TGTGCCAGCAGCGGCGGGGGGAGCGTCGCTAGCACAGATACGCAGTATTTT. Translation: CASSGGGSVASTDTQYF.

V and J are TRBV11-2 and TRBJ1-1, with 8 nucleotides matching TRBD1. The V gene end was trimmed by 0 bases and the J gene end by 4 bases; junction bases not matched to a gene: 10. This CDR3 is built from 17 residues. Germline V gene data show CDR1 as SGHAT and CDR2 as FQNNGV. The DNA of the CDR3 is TGTGCCAGCAGCTTAGAAGCCCCGACAGGGGCGAGCACTGAAGCTTTCTTT. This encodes CASSLEAPTGASTEAFF.

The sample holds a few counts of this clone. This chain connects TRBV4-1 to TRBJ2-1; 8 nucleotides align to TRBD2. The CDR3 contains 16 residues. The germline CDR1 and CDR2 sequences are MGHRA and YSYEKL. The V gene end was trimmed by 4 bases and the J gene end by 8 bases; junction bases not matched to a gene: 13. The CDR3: CASSPERVAGGYEQFF. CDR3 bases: TGCGCCAGCAGCCCCGAACGGGTTGCGGGGGGTTATGAGCAGTTCTTC.

The CDR3 DNA reads as TGTGCCTGGAGGAGCAGGCACACCTACGAGCAGTACTTC. It specifies CAWRSRHTYEQYF. The V and J genes are TRBV30 and TRBJ2-7; no definite D call. Trimming cost V 3 bases and J 2 bases, with 11 bases left between them. Germline lookup yields CDR1 GTSNPN and CDR2 SVGIG (reference sequence). This CDR3 is built from 13 residues. Combining the CDR3 with reference TRBV30 and TRBJ2-7 gives the whole variable domain SQTIHQWPATLVQPVGSPLSLECTVEGTSNPNLYWYRQAAGRGLQLLFYSVGIGQISSEVPQNLSASRPQDRQFILSSKKLLLSDSGFYLCAWRSRHTYEQYFGPGTRLTVT.